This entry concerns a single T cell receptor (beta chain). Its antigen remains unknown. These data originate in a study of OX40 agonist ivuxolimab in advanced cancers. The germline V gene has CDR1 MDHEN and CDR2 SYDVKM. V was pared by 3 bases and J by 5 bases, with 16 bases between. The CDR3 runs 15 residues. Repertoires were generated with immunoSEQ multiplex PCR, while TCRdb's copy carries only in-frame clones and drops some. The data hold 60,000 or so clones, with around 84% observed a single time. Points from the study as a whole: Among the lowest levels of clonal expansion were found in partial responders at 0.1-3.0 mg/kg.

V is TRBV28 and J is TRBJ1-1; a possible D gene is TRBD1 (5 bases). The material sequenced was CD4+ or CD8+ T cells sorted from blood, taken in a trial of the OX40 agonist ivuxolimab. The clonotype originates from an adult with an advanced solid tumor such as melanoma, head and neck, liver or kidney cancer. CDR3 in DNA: TGTGCCAGCAGTTTTGGGGGACGTCCGGTGACTGAAGCTTTCTTT. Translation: CASSFGGRPVTEAFF.